This T cell receptor beta chain originates from a study of T cells after yellow fever vaccination. V lost 4 bases and J lost 4; bases outside the gene matches: 5. This CDR3 has 14 residues. Germline CDR1 SGHKS, CDR2 YYEKEE (reference sequence). TCRdb processed the 5' RACE reads anew with MiXCR; each CDR3 protein has one entry. Of roughly 340,000 distinct CDR3 sequences listed, 3% to 4.5% were seen once; the top ten hold 20% to 25%. This clonotype was detected ten times or more. The antigen remains undetermined. Study-wide results and limits: Repertoires obtained by FACS sorting could include abundant clonotypes that entered as contaminants from the bulk population. The secondary response peaked faster, at day 5 versus 15, but was weaker.

The V gene is TRBV5-5, the J gene TRBJ2-1, with TRBD2 identical over 7 bases. The material was PBMCs, obtained 5 days after the yellow fever booster vaccination. This receptor was obtained from a man aged 18-30 years who received the YFV17D yellow fever vaccine. The CDR3, as DNA: TGTGCCAGCAGCCCCCGGGAGGTATACAATGAGCAGTTCTTC. It specifies CASSPREVYNEQFF.